This T cell receptor beta chain was identified during a study of blood T cell repertoires in COVID-19. Study background: Donors in the United States, Italy and Spain gave samples during acute or convalescent COVID-19. The analysed material was cDNA or gDNA that came from T cells, B-cell-depleted T cells, or PBMCs.

The length of the CDR3 is 15 residues. V dropped 1 base and J dropped 4; count of bases not matched to a gene: 1. The germline V gene encodes CDR1 LGHNA and CDR2 YSLEER. Authors' methods: Estimation of nucleated cell counts was performed using reference gene primer amplification. Profiled with immunoSEQ multiplex PCR; TCRdb holds only in-frame clones, not every one. From that table come the V and J calls and clone size; the DNA was used to work out D and trimming. The repertoire holds tens of thousands of clones, with about four fifths as singletons. This clone was counted a single time. The rearrangement uses TRBV4-3 and TRBJ2-5; 12 bases are a match to TRBD2. This TCR derives from a woman older than 75 with acute or convalescent COVID-19. Sequenced: peripheral blood. The CDR3 loop reads CASSQGLAGVETQYF. The CDR3 DNA sequence: TGCGCCAGCAGCCAAGGACTAGCGGGAGTAGAGACCCAGTACTTC.